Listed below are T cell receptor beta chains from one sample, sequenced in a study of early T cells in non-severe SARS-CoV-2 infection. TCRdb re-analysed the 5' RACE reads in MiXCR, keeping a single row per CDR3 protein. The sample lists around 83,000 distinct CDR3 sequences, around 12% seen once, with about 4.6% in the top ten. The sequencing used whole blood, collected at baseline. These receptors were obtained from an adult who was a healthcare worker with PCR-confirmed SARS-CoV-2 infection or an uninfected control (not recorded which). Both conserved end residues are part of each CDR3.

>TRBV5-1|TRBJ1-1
CASSLGGRNTEAFF
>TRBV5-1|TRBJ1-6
CASSFGRDRVSPLHF
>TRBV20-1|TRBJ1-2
CSASVQGTSYGYTF
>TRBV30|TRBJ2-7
CAWVKLASYEQYF
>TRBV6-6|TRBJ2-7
CASSPNLGQGISNYEQYF
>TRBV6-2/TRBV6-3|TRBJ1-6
CASSSFGTENSPLHF
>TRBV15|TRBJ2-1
CATSSPTRRQGAYNEQFF
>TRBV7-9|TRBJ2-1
CASSLGFETSGDYNEQFF
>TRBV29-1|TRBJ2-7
CSVALGQGYEQYF
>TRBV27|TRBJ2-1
CASSLSSGEIYNEQFF
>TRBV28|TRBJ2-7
CASSFSRNSYEQYF
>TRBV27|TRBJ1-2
CASSQRALNYGYTF
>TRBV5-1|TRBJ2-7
CASSPTGLTIEQYF
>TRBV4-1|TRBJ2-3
CASSHRGAGPTDTQYF
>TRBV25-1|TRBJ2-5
CASSEGGETQYF
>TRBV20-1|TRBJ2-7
CSAQLRGPPTEQYF
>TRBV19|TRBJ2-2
CASSTLGRQANTGELFF
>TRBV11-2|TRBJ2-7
CASSLGTVSTYEQYF
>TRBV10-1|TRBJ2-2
CASSTQVTGELFF
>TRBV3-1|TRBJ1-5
CASSPGTGGQPQHF
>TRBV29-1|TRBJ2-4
CSVAEAKNIQYF
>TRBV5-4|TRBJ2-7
CASSLFVGDEQYF
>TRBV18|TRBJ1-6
CASSPTRTNSPLHF
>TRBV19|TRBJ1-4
CASTPVGRNEKLFF
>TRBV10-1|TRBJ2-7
CASSPGTGASSYEQYF
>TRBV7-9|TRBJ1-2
CASSFEQGGGYTF
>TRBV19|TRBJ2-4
CASSIVLEGKNIQYF
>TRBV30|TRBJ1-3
CAWRGQGLRGTIYF
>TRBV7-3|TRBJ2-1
CASSLRGLGAPDNEQFF
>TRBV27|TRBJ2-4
CASSPGVLAKNIQYF
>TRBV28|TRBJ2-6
CASHDSGGSGANVLTF
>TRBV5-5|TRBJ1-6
CASSLAQGAYSPLHF